The subject of this entry is one TCR beta chain. One end of the junction does not line up with germline, which may come from a read error. Germline-derived CDR1 and CDR2 are MNHNS and SASEGT. The CDR3 is made up of 12 amino acids. In the authors' workflow: Amplification with reference gene primers provided the estimates of nucleated cell counts. Method: immunoSEQ multiplex PCR; TCRdb's copy keeps in-frame clones and lacks some. The DNA was the basis for D and trimming; V, J and clone size are from that table. This sample has 90,000 to 110,000 clones, with roughly 82% found just once. The entry originates in a study of blood T cell repertoires in COVID-19. Overall study context: From the United States, Italy and Spain came samples of acute and convalescent COVID-19. Sources were T cells, B-cell-depleted T cells, or PBMCs; the material itself was cDNA or gDNA.

This sequence originates from a woman of 80 years or more with active or convalescent COVID-19. The specimen sequenced was peripheral blood. The chain uses TRBV6-1 and TRBJ1-1, with D unresolved. The CDR3 DNA follows: TGTGCCAGCATTGAAACTAACACTGAAGCTTTCTTT. Translation gives CASIETNTEAFF.